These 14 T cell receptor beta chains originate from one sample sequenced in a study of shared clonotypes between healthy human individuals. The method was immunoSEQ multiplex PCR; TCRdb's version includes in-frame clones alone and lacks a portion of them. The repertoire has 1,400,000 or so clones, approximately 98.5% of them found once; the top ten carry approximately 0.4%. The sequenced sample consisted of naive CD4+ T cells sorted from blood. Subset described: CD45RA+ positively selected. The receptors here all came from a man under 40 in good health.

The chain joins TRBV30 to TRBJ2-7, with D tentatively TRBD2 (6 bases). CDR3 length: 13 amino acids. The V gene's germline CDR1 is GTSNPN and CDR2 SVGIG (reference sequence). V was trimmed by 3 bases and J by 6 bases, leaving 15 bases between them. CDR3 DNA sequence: TGTGCCTGGAGGCGAGGAGGGCCAGGCGAGCAGTACTTC. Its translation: CAWRRGGPGEQYF.

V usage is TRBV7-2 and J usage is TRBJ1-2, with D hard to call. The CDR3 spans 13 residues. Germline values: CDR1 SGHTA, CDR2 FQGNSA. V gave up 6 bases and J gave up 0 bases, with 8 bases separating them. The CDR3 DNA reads TGTGCCAGCAGATACCTGACTAACTATGGCTACACCTTC. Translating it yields CASRYLTNYGYTF.

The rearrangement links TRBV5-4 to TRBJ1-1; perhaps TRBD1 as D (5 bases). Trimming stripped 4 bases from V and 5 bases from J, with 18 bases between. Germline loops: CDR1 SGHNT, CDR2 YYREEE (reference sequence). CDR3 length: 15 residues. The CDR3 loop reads CASSKRTAGGTEAFF. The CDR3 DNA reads TGTGCCAGCAGCAAAAGGACCGCCGGGGGGACTGAAGCTTTCTTT.

This chain's CDR3 is CASSRAGGPIRWTENIQYF. The CDR3 coding sequence is TGTGCCAGTAGTAGAGCGGGAGGGCCGATTCGGTGGACCGAAAACATTCAGTACTTC. The chain joins TRBV19 to TRBJ2-4; 10 nucleotides align to TRBD2. The CDR3 contains 19 residues. V dropped 4 bases and J dropped 5; count of bases not matched to a gene: 17. Germline V gene data show CDR1 as LNHDA and CDR2 as SQIVND (reference sequence).

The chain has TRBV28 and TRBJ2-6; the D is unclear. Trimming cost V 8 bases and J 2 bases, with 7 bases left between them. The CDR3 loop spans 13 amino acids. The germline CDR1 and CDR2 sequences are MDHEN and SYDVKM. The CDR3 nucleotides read TGTGCCAGCTCGTGGACTGGGGCCAACGTCCTGACTTTC. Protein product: CASSWTGANVLTF.

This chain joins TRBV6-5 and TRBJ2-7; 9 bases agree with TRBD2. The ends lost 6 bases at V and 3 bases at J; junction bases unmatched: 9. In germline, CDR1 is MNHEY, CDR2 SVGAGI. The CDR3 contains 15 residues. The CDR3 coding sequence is TGTGCCAGCAGGACCCTAGCGGGAAGTTACTACGAGCAGTACTTC. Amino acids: CASRTLAGSYYEQYF.

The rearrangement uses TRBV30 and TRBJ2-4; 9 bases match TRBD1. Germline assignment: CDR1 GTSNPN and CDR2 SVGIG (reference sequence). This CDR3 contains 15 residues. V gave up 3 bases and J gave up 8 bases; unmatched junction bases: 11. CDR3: CAWRDKGQGRDIQYF. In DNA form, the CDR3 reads TGTGCCTGGAGGGACAAAGGACAGGGGCGAGACATTCAGTACTTC.

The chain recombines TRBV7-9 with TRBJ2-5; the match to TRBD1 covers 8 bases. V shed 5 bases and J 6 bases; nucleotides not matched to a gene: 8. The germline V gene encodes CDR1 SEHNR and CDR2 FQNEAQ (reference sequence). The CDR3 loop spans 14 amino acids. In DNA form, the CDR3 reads TGTGCCAGCAGCCTCTGGGACAGGCGGCAGACCCAGTACTTC. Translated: CASSLWDRRQTQYF.

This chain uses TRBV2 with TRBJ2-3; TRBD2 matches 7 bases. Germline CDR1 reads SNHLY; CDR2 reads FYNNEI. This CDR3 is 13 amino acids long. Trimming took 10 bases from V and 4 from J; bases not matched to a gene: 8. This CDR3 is CATSITSADTQYF. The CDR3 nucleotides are TGTGCCACCAGCATCACTAGCGCAGATACGCAGTATTTT.

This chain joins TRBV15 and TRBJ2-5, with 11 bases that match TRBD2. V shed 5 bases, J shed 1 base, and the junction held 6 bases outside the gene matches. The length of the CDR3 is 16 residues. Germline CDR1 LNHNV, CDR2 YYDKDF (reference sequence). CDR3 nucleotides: TGTGCCACCAGCTCGCCGACTAGCGGGACCCAAGAGACCCAGTACTTC. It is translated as CATSSPTSGTQETQYF.

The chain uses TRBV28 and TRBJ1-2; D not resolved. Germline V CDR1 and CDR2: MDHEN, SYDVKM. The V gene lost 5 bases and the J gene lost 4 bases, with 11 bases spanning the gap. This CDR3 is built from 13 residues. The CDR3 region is CASSRGMGYGYTF. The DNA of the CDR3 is TGTGCCAGCAGTCGAGGAATGGGCTATGGCTACACCTTC.

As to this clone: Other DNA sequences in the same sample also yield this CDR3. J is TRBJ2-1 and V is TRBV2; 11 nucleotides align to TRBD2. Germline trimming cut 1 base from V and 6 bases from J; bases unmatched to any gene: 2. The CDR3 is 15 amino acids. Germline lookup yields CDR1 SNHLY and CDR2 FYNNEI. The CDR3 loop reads CASSEELAGANEQFF. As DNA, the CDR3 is TGTGCCAGCAGTGAAGAACTAGCGGGGGCCAATGAGCAGTTCTTC.

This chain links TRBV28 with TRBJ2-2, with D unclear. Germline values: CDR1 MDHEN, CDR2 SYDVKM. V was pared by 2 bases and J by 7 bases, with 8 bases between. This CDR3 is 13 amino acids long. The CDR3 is CASSLRVIGELFF. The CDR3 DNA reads TGTGCCAGCAGTTTAAGGGTCATCGGGGAGCTGTTTTTT.

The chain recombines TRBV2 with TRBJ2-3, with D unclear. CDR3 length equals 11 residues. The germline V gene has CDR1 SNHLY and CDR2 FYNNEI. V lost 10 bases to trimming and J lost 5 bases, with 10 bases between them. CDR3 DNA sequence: TGTGCCACCTCCGTCGAAGATACGCAGTATTTT. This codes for CATSVEDTQYF.